This T cell receptor (beta chain) is from a study of metastatic and nonmetastatic thyroid tumors (dated by TCRdb to the early 2020s). Notes on the research overall: Repertoires were compared across peripheral blood and tumor or nodule tissue samples from malignant and benign thyroid patients. Study-wide conclusions, independent of this receptor: TCR beta diversity was reported as significantly higher in malignant tumors than in benign nodules, in both blood and tumor samples.

There are many counts of this clone. What this receptor recognizes is not known. No base quality values were provided; no much bigger clone lies one nucleotide off. Spanning cysteine to phenylalanine, the CDR3 consists of 13 amino acids. The read is trimmed to its CDR3 DNA, 39 bases read in frame from base 1. Via the germline V gene (reference sequence), CDR1 is DFQATT and CDR2 SNEGSKA. V trim: 4 bases; J trim: 4 bases; unmatched bases: 6. No treatment had been received by any patient before thyroid surgery. Using T-cell receptor beta sequencing, the researchers looked back retrospectively at clinical samples from patients, gathered between about 2011 and 2019. Receptor amplification or capture employed PCR. Sequencing was performed on an Illumina HiSeq 4000. High-throughput sequencing was used to profile the TCR beta-chain CDR3 region of each patient. Processing in the source paper ran as follows. CDR3 differences across clinicopathological groups were used to build a classifier for discriminating distant-metastatic papillary thyroid cancer patients. The Shannon index was used to measure repertoire diversity, and the Morisita-Horn index was used to measure how similar tumor and blood repertoires were. TCRdb reran the public reads through fastp at Q25 and MiXCR, keeping productive beta chains. The V and J calls here are based on TCRdb, not the publication. The sample records tens of thousands of clones, roughly 20% of which are singletons. The ten largest clones capture around 4% of the sample.

Recombination connected TRBV20-1 to TRBJ1-1; 7 nucleotides in the junction match TRBD1. The clonotype comes from a female donor with papillary thyroid cancer or a benign thyroid nodule (not recorded which). Some clones in this sample may be carry-over from other donors' samples. The source material was adjacent normal tissue. In nucleotide form, the sequence is TGCAGTGCTATCAGGGGGGCGGTCACTGAAGCTTTCTTT. This translates into CSAIRGAVTEAFF.